The 28 T cell receptor beta chains reported below all come from one sample, sequenced in a study of T cells of healthy individuals. MiXCR was run by TCRdb on the 5' RACE reads, yielding one entry per CDR3 protein. The sample has approximately 100,000 distinct CDR3 sequences; approximately 15% are singletons. The receptors come from a human donor in good health.

This clonotype occurred many times. The CDR3, as DNA: TGTGCCAGTAGTAAGAGGGGACCTTACGAAAAACTGTTTTTT. Translation gives CASSKRGPYEKLFF. The rearrangement uses TRBV19 and TRBJ1-4; D is perhaps TRBD1 (5 bases). Germline CDR1 reads LNHDA; CDR2 reads SQIVND (reference sequence). Trimming cost V 4 bases and J 8 bases, with 14 bases left between them. The length of the CDR3 is 14 residues. The full variable domain, in which reference TRBV19 and TRBJ1-4 provide the parts outside the CDR3, is DGGITQSPKYLFRKEGQNVTLSCEQNLNHDAMYWYRQDPGQGLRLIYYSQIVNDFQKGDIAEGYSVSREKKESFPLTVTSAQKNPTAFYLCASSKRGPYEKLFFGSGTQLSVL.

This clonotype was counted at least ten times. This chain uses TRBV29-1 with TRBJ2-1; weak D call: TRBD2 (6 bases). The CDR3 is 13 residues long. Germline loops: CDR1 SQVTM, CDR2 ANQGSEA. The ends were cut back, 5 bases at V and 6 bases at J, with 14 bases in the middle. CDR3 bases: TGCAGCGTTAGCGGGCCCCTCGGCAATGAGCAGTTCTTC. Amino acids: CSVSGPLGNEQFF.

A few counts support this clonotype. J is TRBJ2-1 and V is TRBV20-1; D is unresolved. This CDR3 has 13 amino acids. V shed 0 bases and J shed 2 bases, with 5 bases lying between them. Per the germline V gene, CDR1 is DFQATT and CDR2 is SNEGSKA (reference sequence). The CDR3 spells CSARDGTYNEQFF. The CDR3 DNA is TGCAGTGCTAGAGATGGTACCTACAATGAGCAGTTCTTC.

The chain couples TRBV28 to TRBJ2-5; TRBD1 might be the D (6 bases). The CDR3 loop spans 14 amino acids. Germline V gene data show CDR1 as MDHEN and CDR2 as SYDVKM. The germline V and J ends were trimmed by 2 bases and 5 bases, with 12 bases remaining between them. The CDR3 protein is CASSLAWTVETQYF. The DNA for the CDR3 is TGTGCCAGCAGTTTAGCGTGGACAGTGGAGACCCAGTACTTC.

This clonotype occurred a few times. The rearrangement uses TRBV5-1 and TRBJ1-2; TRBD1 matches at 9 bases. This CDR3 comprises 16 residues. The trim removed 3 bases at V and 6 bases at J, leaving 12 bases unmatched. CDR1 is SGHRS, CDR2 YFSETQ, per germline. CDR3 amino acids: CASSSQGAPGANGYTF. The DNA of the CDR3 is TGCGCCAGCAGCTCACAGGGGGCGCCGGGGGCTAATGGCTACACCTTC.

This clonotype was detected a few times. J is TRBJ1-2 and V is TRBV5-1; 7 bases fit TRBD1. Germline V gives CDR1 SGHRS, CDR2 YFSETQ. J lost 1 base, V lost 1 base, and 4 bases had no gene match. The CDR3 contains 15 residues. This CDR3 reads CASSLIQGINYGYTF. DNA of the CDR3: TGCGCCAGCAGCTTGATACAGGGGATTAACTATGGCTACACCTTC.

The table lists this clonotype with many counts. This chain uses TRBV6-6 with TRBJ1-5; D not resolved. This CDR3 region has 14 residues. V was pared by 6 bases and J by 1 base, with 10 bases between. Germline assignment: CDR1 MNHNY and CDR2 SVGAGI (reference sequence). In DNA, the CDR3 is TGTGCCAGCAGCCCGGAGACAAGCAATCAGCCCCAGCATTTT. Its protein product is CASSPETSNQPQHF.

This clonotype appeared a few times. The chain recombines TRBV9 with TRBJ2-3; 10 bases fit TRBD2. V lost 3 bases to trimming and J lost 3 bases; unmatched junction nucleotides: 4. The CDR3 runs 15 residues. Germline lookup yields CDR1 SGDLS and CDR2 YYNGEE. The CDR3 region is CASSALTSGTDTQYF. Here the CDR3 DNA reads TGTGCCAGCAGCGCTTTGACTAGCGGGACAGATACGCAGTATTTT. Supplemented by reference TRBV9 and TRBJ2-3, the full variable domain reads DSGVTQTPKHLITATGQRVTLRCSPRSGDLSVYWYQQSLDQGLQFLIQYYNGEERAKGNILERFSAQQFPDLHSELNLSSLELGDSALYFCASSALTSGTDTQYFGPGTRLTVL.

DNA of the CDR3: TGTGCCAGGCCCCTTCCCTTCTTCCAGCCCCAGCATTTT. Protein: CARPLPFFQPQHF. V gene TRBV21-1 combines with J gene TRBJ1-5; TRBD1, the D gene given by the table, was not confirmed from the DNA. TRBV21-1 is recorded as a pseudogene. The CDR3 consists of 13 residues.

This clonotype was counted at least ten times. This chain connects TRBV7-2 to TRBJ2-1; D gene unclear. This CDR3 has 14 residues. The V gene lost 0 bases and the J gene lost 10 bases, with 13 bases spanning the gap. Per the germline V gene, CDR1 is SGHTA and CDR2 is FQGNSA. CDR3 loop: CASSLAVRSGEQFF. In DNA, the CDR3 is TGTGCCAGCAGCTTAGCCGTAAGGAGTGGGGAGCAGTTCTTC.

This clonotype was seen only a few times. The chain uses TRBV9 and TRBJ2-1, with 9 bases lining up with TRBD2. CDR1 and CDR2 (germline): SGDLS, YYNGEE. This CDR3 is built from 18 residues. Trimming removed 7 bases from V and 1 base from J; junction bases left unmatched: 15. CDR3 coding DNA: TGTGCCAGCTCATCATCCTTTAGCGGGGGCCTTTCCTACAATGAGCAGTTCTTC. Its protein is CASSSSFSGGLSYNEQFF.

J is TRBJ1-2 and V is TRBV7-2, with D hard to call. Germline V gives CDR1 SGHTA, CDR2 FQGNSA. V lost 0 bases, J lost 8 bases, and 19 bases lay in between. This CDR3 comprises 16 residues. CDR3 DNA sequence: TGTGCCAGCAGCTTAGCGTTGGTAGGGTCAGTCACAGGCTACACCTTC. The encoded protein is CASSLALVGSVTGYTF.

On this clonotype itself: One junction end does not reproduce the germline sequence, and a read error may be involved. The chain is built from TRBV3-1 and TRBJ1-6, with D possibly matching TRBD1 (5 bases). Germline CDR1 is LGHDT and CDR2 is YNNKEL (reference sequence). The CDR3 spans 14 residues. The CDR3 DNA reads TGTGCCAGCAGCCAAGAAGTAAGGGGTTCATCCCTCCACTTT. Translated: CASSQEVRGSSLHF.

V and J are TRBV2 and TRBJ2-1; the match to TRBD2 covers 16 bases. The junction had 9 bases not matched to a gene; V was cut back by 7 bases and J by 9 bases. Germline V gene lookup returns CDR1 SNHLY and CDR2 FYNNEI. The CDR3 is 16 residues long. The CDR3 sequence is CASTTGTSGRESEQFF. The CDR3, as DNA: TGTGCCAGCACCACCGGGACTAGCGGGAGGGAGAGTGAGCAGTTCTTC.

The table lists this clonotype with many counts. The chain carries TRBV4-1 and TRBJ2-3; D not resolved. The germline gives CDR1 MGHRA, CDR2 YSYEKL. This CDR3 spans 15 amino acids. V gave up 0 bases and J gave up 3 bases, with 10 bases separating them. CDR3 region: CASSQDGRSTDTQYF. CDR3 coding DNA: TGCGCCAGCAGCCAAGATGGTCGATCTACAGATACGCAGTATTTT.

The V and J genes are TRBV2 and TRBJ1-5; the D gene is possibly TRBD1 (6 bases). Germline values: CDR1 SNHLY, CDR2 FYNNEI. This CDR3 is built from 14 residues. V lost 3 bases, J lost 2 bases, and 8 bases lay in between. Here the CDR3 reads CASSDRTGNQPQHF. Written as DNA, the CDR3 is TGTGCCAGCAGTGACAGGACAGGCAATCAGCCCCAGCATTTT.

This clonotype occurred many times. This sequence joins TRBV18 and TRBJ2-1; 10 bases match TRBD2. V was pared by 1 base and J by 7 bases, with 4 bases of the junction left unmatched. Germline CDR1 KGHSH, CDR2 LQKENI. The CDR3 covers 15 residues. CDR3 residues: CASSPRSGGANEQFF. In DNA, the CDR3 is TGTGCCAGCTCACCACGAAGCGGGGGGGCGAATGAGCAGTTCTTC.

This clonotype was observed a few times. The chain has TRBV20-1 and TRBJ1-1; unclear D gene. Germline CDR1 reads DFQATT; CDR2 reads SNEGSKA (reference sequence). Trimming removed 5 bases from V and 3 bases from J, with 19 bases in between. CDR3 size: 15 residues. CDR3 coding DNA: TGCAGTGCTGTACAGTCTTTTAATGCGGACACTGAAGCTTTCTTT. Amino acid sequence: CSAVQSFNADTEAFF.

The rearrangement links TRBV14 to TRBJ2-1, with 8 bases matching TRBD2. V lost 7 bases, J lost 3 bases, and 8 bases stayed unmatched. This CDR3 spans 15 amino acids. Germline values: CDR1 SGHDN, CDR2 FVKESK. As DNA, the CDR3 is TGTGCCAGCACCTTAGCGGGGAATGGCTACAATGAGCAGTTCTTC. This translates into CASTLAGNGYNEQFF.

This clonotype was seen only a few times. The V and J genes are TRBV29-1 and TRBJ2-5; D not resolved. This CDR3 has 11 residues. Germline V gene lookup returns CDR1 SQVTM and CDR2 ANQGSEA. V was cut by 8 bases and J by 5 bases, with 12 bases left in between. The CDR3 DNA sequence: TGCAGCCATCGCTCCCCCGAGACCCAGTACTTC. This gives the protein CSHRSPETQYF.

This clonotype was seen a handful of times. The chain is built from TRBV5-1 and TRBJ2-7; D not resolved. Deletions cut 6 bases from V and 6 bases from J, with 22 bases between. The CDR3 is 15 residues long. Per germline, CDR1 SGHRS and CDR2 YFSETQ. The CDR3, as DNA: TGCGCCAGCACTAACGGCGCTTTGGTGTCTAGCGAGCAGTACTTC. It specifies CASTNGALVSSEQYF.

The chain carries TRBV11-2 and TRBJ1-2; maybe TRBD1 (5 bases). The CDR3 contains 16 residues. The germline V and J ends were trimmed by 3 bases and 3 bases, with 17 bases remaining between them. The germline V gene encodes CDR1 SGHAT and CDR2 FQNNGV. CDR3 sequence reads: CASSFKWTLSDYGYTF. The CDR3 bases are TGTGCCAGCAGCTTCAAGTGGACACTTTCTGACTATGGCTACACCTTC.

The genes are TRBV9 and TRBJ2-1; tentative D call: TRBD1 (6 bases). Trimming took 0 bases from V and 6 from J, leaving 10 bases between them. The germline CDR1 and CDR2 sequences are SGDLS and YYNGEE. The CDR3 runs to 14 residues. CDR3 sequence (DNA): TGTGCCAGCAGCGTAGCGGCAGGGGCCAATGAGCAGTTCTTC. It yields the protein CASSVAAGANEQFF.

This clonotype has just a few counts. The chain uses TRBV28 and TRBJ2-7; D gene ambiguous. The CDR3 is made up of 14 amino acids. Trimming removed 7 bases from V and 4 bases from J, with 17 bases in between. Germline-derived CDR1 and CDR2 are MDHEN and SYDVKM. The DNA of the CDR3 is TGTGCCAGCATTTCCGGGCCTTGGGGTTACGAGCAGTACTTC. Translating it yields CASISGPWGYEQYF.

This rearrangement joins TRBV12-3 or TRBV12-4 to TRBJ2-2; no firm D call. The V end lost 5 bases, the J end lost 1 base, and 14 bases lay between the germline ends. CDR3 size: 16 residues. The CDR3 spells CASSPRGARNTGELFF. As DNA, the CDR3 is TGTGCCAGCAGTCCCCGAGGAGCCCGGAACACCGGGGAGCTGTTTTTT.

Of note for this clonotype: One end of the junction is discordant with germline, which a read error may explain. The CDR3 here is CVSSQARGDNTEAFF. In DNA, the CDR3 is TGTGTCAGCAGCCAAGCCCGGGGGGATAACACTGAAGCTTTCTTT. The chain links TRBV4-2 to TRBJ1-1; a possible D gene is TRBD1 (5 bases). The CDR3 sequence is 15 residues long. Per the germline V gene, CDR1 is LGHNA and CDR2 is YNFKEQ.

The chain uses TRBV28 and TRBJ1-6; D unresolved. The CDR3 sequence is 12 residues long. Trimming pared 5 bases from V and 12 bases from J, leaving 11 bases between. Per germline, CDR1 MDHEN and CDR2 SYDVKM. The CDR3 DNA follows: TGTGCCAGCAGTCCCTTGATGAAACCCCTCCACTTT. It codes for CASSPLMKPLHF.

The chain has TRBV6-5 and TRBJ2-1; 7 nucleotides match TRBD1. This CDR3 region has 15 residues. CDR1 MNHEY and CDR2 SVGAGI come from the germline V gene. Trimming cost V 6 bases and J 4 bases; bases outside gene matches: 9. This chain's CDR3 is CASSRTGVGYNEQFF. In nucleotides, the CDR3 is TGTGCCAGCAGCAGAACAGGGGTTGGGTACAATGAGCAGTTCTTC.